One sample yielded the 17 T cell receptor beta chains listed below, sequenced in a study of identical twins. MiXCR was run by TCRdb on the 5' RACE reads, yielding one entry per CDR3 protein. Found here are just under 650,000 distinct CDR3 sequences, just over 7% of them singletons; the top ten hold less than 2%. Separately, the same data were catalogued under a study of yellow fever vaccine responses in identical twins.

Sequences were obtained from PBMCs. The origin of the receptors is a woman aged 18-29 years in good health.

This rearrangement joins TRBV6-4 to TRBJ2-2; D is uncertain. Trimming removed 2 bases at V and 7 bases at J, with 8 bases between. CDR3 length: 13 amino acids. Germline CDR1 and CDR2: MRHNA and SNTAGT. The CDR3 region has the DNA TGTGCCAGCAGTGACAGGGCTAACGGGGAGCTGTTTTTT. It is translated as CASSDRANGELFF.

The table lists this clonotype with a few counts. The rearrangement uses TRBV18 and TRBJ2-7, with D tentatively TRBD1 (6 bases). CDR3 size: 13 residues. Germline V lookup: CDR1 KGHSH, CDR2 LQKENI. V was shortened by 2 bases and J by 5 bases, with 10 bases between the two germline ends. In nucleotides, the CDR3 is TGTGCCAGCTCACCAGGGGGCGAGGACGAGCAGTACTTC. Translating gives CASSPGGEDEQYF.

In its sample, this clonotype was seen a few times. V is TRBV11-2 and J is TRBJ2-5, with D hard to call. V lost 5 bases and J 0 bases, leaving 13 bases between the germline ends. Per the germline V gene, CDR1 is SGHAT and CDR2 is FQNNGV. The CDR3 is 15 residues long. Here the CDR3 reads CASSKEGPYQETQYF. The CDR3 DNA is TGTGCCAGCAGCAAGGAAGGGCCTTACCAAGAGACCCAGTACTTC.

The CDR3 DNA is TGCGCCAGCAGCCAAGATGGGGGGGGGTGGTCTGAGCAGTACGTC. Its protein product is CASSQDGGGWSEQYV. The V call is TRBV4-1, the J call TRBJ2-7; TRBD2 aligns across 7 bases. Germline V gene sequence: CDR1 MGHRA, CDR2 YSYEKL. The junction had 9 bases not matched to a gene; V was cut back by 0 bases and J by 7 bases. The CDR3 has 15 amino acids.

The chain joins TRBV15 to TRBJ2-3; TRBD2 agrees at 7 bases. The CDR3 length is 15 residues. The germline V gene encodes CDR1 LNHNV and CDR2 YYDKDF (reference sequence). Trimming removed 4 bases from V and 4 bases from J; junction bases left unmatched: 8. The CDR3 DNA is TGTGCCACCAGCATCGAAGCGGGAAGGGCAGATACGCAGTATTTT. This sequence encodes CATSIEAGRADTQYF.

The CDR3: CASSLAQFGIGETQYF. The CDR3 DNA is TGTGCCAGCAGCTTAGCCCAATTTGGGATTGGAGAGACCCAGTACTTC. The chain employs TRBV7-9 and TRBJ2-5; D not certain. The CDR3 spans 16 residues. Per germline, CDR1 SEHNR and CDR2 FQNEAQ (reference sequence). The V end lost 0 bases, the J end lost 4 bases, and 15 bases lay between the germline ends.

The CDR3 coding sequence is TGTGCCAGCAGCCGGTGGGGGGGAGGCTCAGATACGCAGTATTTT. Amino acids: CASSRWGGGSDTQYF. The V call is TRBV7-3, the J call TRBJ2-3, with 7 bases matching TRBD2. V shed 5 bases and J 4 bases; nucleotides not matched to a gene: 9. Germline CDR1 and CDR2: SGHTA and FQGTGA. This CDR3 is 15 amino acids long.

Many counts were recorded for this clonotype. The chain uses TRBV12-3 or TRBV12-4 and TRBJ2-2; 8 bases line up with TRBD1. With V trimmed by 6 bases and J by 5 bases, 2 bases remained unmatched. This CDR3 is built from 13 residues. CDR3 region: CASSRQGTGELFF. The CDR3 DNA reads as TGTGCCAGCAGCAGACAGGGGACCGGGGAGCTGTTTTTT.

This chain joins TRBV14 and TRBJ2-5; D unresolved. There are 18 residues in the CDR3. Germline lookup yields CDR1 SGHDN and CDR2 FVKESK. The V and J ends lost 0 bases and 7 bases respectively, with 24 bases between them. CDR3 amino acids: CASSQETDTIATLRTQYF. The CDR3 DNA reads as TGTGCCAGCAGCCAAGAAACTGATACTATCGCAACCTTACGGACCCAGTACTTC.

CDR3 DNA: TGCGCCAGCAGTGACGTCGTATTACAGGGCTTGGGAAACACCGGGGAGCTGTTTTTT. Translating it yields CASSDVVLQGLGNTGELFF. This chain links TRBV10-1 with TRBJ2-2, with a weak D call TRBD1 (6 bases). The length of the CDR3 is 19 residues. Germline V lookup: CDR1 WNHNN, CDR2 SYGVQD (reference sequence). The V end was cut by 3 bases, the J end by 2 bases, with 22 bases between.

V and J are TRBV20-1 and TRBJ2-3; no definite D call. CDR1 is DFQATT and CDR2 is SNEGSKA in the germline V gene (reference sequence). V lost 5 bases, J lost 5 bases, and 11 bases lay in between. The CDR3 length is 12 residues. CDR3 coding DNA: TGCAGTGCTCACCAGTCTGTAGATACGCAGTATTTT. Translating it yields CSAHQSVDTQYF.

This clonotype was counted a few times. In DNA, the CDR3 is TGCGCCAGCAGCTTAAACCGGGACGAGACCTACGAGCAGTACTTC. This translates into CASSLNRDETYEQYF. The chain employs TRBV5-1 and TRBJ2-7; D may correspond to TRBD1 or TRBD2 (5 bases each). CDR1 and CDR2 (germline): SGHRS, YFSETQ. Deletions cut 2 bases from V and 2 bases from J, with 14 bases between. This CDR3 has 15 amino acids.

This clonotype has a handful of counts. V gene TRBV5-6 combines with J gene TRBJ1-1; 12 nucleotides match TRBD1. The CDR3 loop spans 14 amino acids. CDR1 SGHDT and CDR2 YYEEEE come from the germline V gene. The V gene end was trimmed by 2 bases and the J gene end by 6 bases; junction bases not matched to a gene: 2. The CDR3 loop is CASSFGTGGSEAFF. CDR3 bases: TGTGCCAGCAGCTTCGGGACAGGGGGCTCTGAAGCTTTCTTT.

The CDR3 region is CASSESPGEQYF. As DNA, the CDR3 is TGTGCCAGCAGTGAATCCCCGGGGGAGCAGTACTTC. The chain employs TRBV2 and TRBJ2-7, with a tentative D call TRBD2 (5 bases). CDR3 length: 12 residues. V was cut by 2 bases and J by 7 bases, with 9 bases left in between. Germline values: CDR1 SNHLY, CDR2 FYNNEI.

In DNA, the CDR3 is TGTGCCATCAGTAATTCCGGGACCCCCTGGACCCAGTACTTC. Amino acids: CAISNSGTPWTQYF. The chain uses TRBV10-3 and TRBJ2-5, with D possibly called TRBD1 or TRBD2 (5 bases each). Germline values: CDR1 ENHRY, CDR2 SYGVKD. The CDR3 is 14 residues long. The V and J ends lost 5 bases and 7 bases respectively, with 17 bases between them.

The chain employs TRBV6-6 and TRBJ2-2, with D uncertain. V was cut by 0 bases and J by 7 bases, with 6 bases left in between. Per the germline V gene, CDR1 is MNHNY and CDR2 is SVGAGI (reference sequence). CDR3 size: 13 residues. The CDR3 sequence is CASSYSVYGELFF. CDR3 nucleotide sequence: TGTGCCAGCAGTTACTCCGTGTACGGGGAGCTGTTTTTT.

This clonotype came up many times. The chain uses TRBV20-1 and TRBJ1-6, with TRBD1 matching over 7 bases. With 5 bases clipped from V and 4 bases from J, the junction kept 5 bases outside the gene matches. The CDR3 spans 14 residues. Looked up from germline, CDR1 is DFQATT and CDR2 is SNEGSKA (reference sequence). The CDR3 region is CSAEGTAYNSPLHF. Written as DNA, the CDR3 is TGCAGTGCTGAAGGGACAGCATATAATTCACCCCTCCACTTT.